These T cell receptor beta chains were read from a single sample in a study of cytomegalovirus exposure and HLA in healthy donors. Using immunoSEQ multiplex PCR, the repertoire was profiled, and TCRdb retains in-frame clones only, with some absent. The sample holds around 100,000 clones, roughly 80% seen once. The sample consisted of PBMCs. The receptor set was obtained from a woman aged 40 to 49 in good health and CMV-seropositive. CDR3s include the opening cysteine and the closing phenylalanine or tryptophan. Each record gives: clone size, V gene, J gene, D gene, CDR3 protein, CDR3 DNA. A D gene is named only where the DNA matches it firmly. Only some rows state a clone size, as once, few, many or a class for expanded clones.

>NA|TRBV7-3|TRBJ2-2|NA
CASSYRGGVTGELFF
TGTGCCAGCAGCTACAGAGGGGGGGTCACCGGGGAGCTGTTTTTT
>NA|TRBV28|TRBJ2-1|TRBD2
CASSFPRTSGSDEQFF
TGTGCCAGCAGTTTCCCAAGGACTAGCGGGAGTGATGAGCAGTTCTTC
>NA|TRBV5-1|TRBJ1-6|NA
CASSFMTDYNSPLHF
TGCGCCAGCAGCTTTATGACAGATTATAATTCACCCCTCCACTTT
>NA|TRBV7-7|TRBJ2-5|TRBD2
CASSPQGREGETQYF
TGTGCTAGCAGCCCCCAGGGGCGGGAGGGAGAGACCCAGTACTTC
>NA|TRBV7-3|TRBJ2-1|TRBD2
CASSLFGASGPSYNEQFF
TGTGCCAGCAGCTTATTCGGGGCTAGCGGACCCTCCTACAATGAGCAGTTCTTC
>few|TRBV19|TRBJ2-4|NA
CASTGKRDIQYF
TGTGCCAGTACCGGGAAAAGAGACATTCAGTACTTC
>NA|TRBV5-6|TRBJ2-7|TRBD1
CASSLERDSRGEQYF
TGTGCCAGCAGCTTGGAAAGGGACAGTAGGGGCGAGCAGTACTTC
>NA|TRBV15|TRBJ2-3|TRBD2
CATSRSFGGGVTDTQYF
TGTGCCACCAGCAGATCTTTTGGGGGAGGGGTCACAGATACGCAGTATTTT
>NA|TRBV19|TRBJ2-7|TRBD1
CATSGTVNSYEQYF
TGTGCCACGTCCGGGACAGTGAACTCCTACGAGCAGTACTTC
>NA|TRBV19|TRBJ2-5|NA
CASSQHLETQYF
TGTGCCAGTAGCCAACATTTGGAGACCCAGTACTTC
>once|TRBV27|TRBJ1-2|TRBD1
CASSLRGLDYGYTF
TGTGCCAGCAGCCTCAGGGGGCTCGACTATGGCTACACCTTC
>NA|TRBV19|TRBJ2-7|NA
CASSSRDNSYEQYF
TGTGCCAGTAGTTCCCGGGACAACTCCTACGAGCAGTACTTC
>NA|TRBV15|TRBJ1-1|NA
CATSRDRLEVAEAFF
TGTGCCACCAGCAGAGATAGGTTGGAGGTTGCTGAAGCTTTCTTT
>NA|TRBV6-5|TRBJ1-1|NA
CASGPHRELVTEAFF
TGTGCCAGCGGACCCCACAGGGAGTTGGTCACTGAAGCTTTCTTT
>NA|TRBV10-3|TRBJ2-7|NA
CAISGSSYEQYF
TGTGCCATCAGTGGGAGCTCCTACGAGCAGTACTTC
>once|TRBV30|TRBJ2-7|TRBD1
CAWSTGGRYEQYF
TGTGCCTGGTCGACAGGGGGCAGGTACGAGCAGTACTTC
>few|TRBV10-3|TRBJ1-3|TRBD1
CAITGTVGNTIYF
TGTGCCATCACCGGGACAGTCGGAAACACCATATATTTT
>few|TRBV23-1|TRBJ1-2|NA
CASSQSDRAYGYTF
TGCGCCAGCAGTCAATCGGACAGAGCCTATGGCTACACCTTC
>NA|TRBV21-1|TRBJ2-5|NA
CASSKYPLDRAGLETQYF
TGTGCCAGCAGCAAGTACCCCCTGGACAGGGCCGGTCTTGAGACCCAGTACTTC
>NA|TRBV27|TRBJ2-7|TRBD2
CASSLWRGGGVYEQYF
TGTGCCAGCAGTTTATGGCGTGGCGGGGGAGTCTACGAGCAGTACTTC
>NA|TRBV7-2|TRBJ2-7|TRBD1
CASSPDRGKEQYF
TGTGCCAGCAGCCCAGACAGGGGGAAAGAGCAGTACTTC
>NA|TRBV6-1|TRBJ2-3|NA
CASSEGLVADTQYF
TGTGCCAGCAGTGAAGGCCTAGTAGCAGATACGCAGTATTTT
>NA|TRBV5-5|TRBJ2-7|NA
CASSPVVPSYEQYF
TGTGCCAGCAGCCCGGTGGTTCCCTCCTACGAGCAGTACTTC
>NA|TRBV5-4|TRBJ1-2|NA
CASSLEAGKSTF
TGTGCCAGCAGCTTGGAGGCAGGGAAATCCACCTTC
>NA|TRBV7-9|TRBJ2-2|TRBD2
CASSPRLAANTGELFF
TGTGCCAGCAGCCCGCGACTAGCGGCGAACACCGGGGAGCTGTTTTTT
>NA|TRBV19|TRBJ2-3|TRBD1
CASSFPGQGTDTQYF
TGTGCCAGTAGTTTTCCGGGACAGGGCACAGATACGCAGTATTTT
>once|TRBV5-1|TRBJ2-2|NA
CASSLEGGNTGELFF
TGCGCCAGCAGCTTGGAAGGCGGGAACACCGGGGAGCTGTTTTTT
>NA|TRBV28|TRBJ2-2|NA
CASTTNRGGELFF
TGTGCCAGCACAACTAACCGCGGCGGGGAGCTGTTTTTT
>NA|TRBV5-1|TRBJ1-5|NA
CASSLSGFGQPQHF
TGCGCCAGCAGCTTGTCGGGATTTGGTCAGCCCCAGCATTTT
>NA|TRBV21-1|TRBJ1-4|NA
CASRGTEEKLFF
TGTGCCAGCAGGGGGACAGAGGAAAAACTGTTTTTT
>NA|TRBV6-6|TRBJ2-7|NA
CASSYSSEQYF
TGTGCCAGCAGTTACTCTTCAGAGCAGTACTTC
>NA|TRBV4-3|TRBJ2-1|NA
CASSPAPGGSYNEQFF
TGCGCCAGCAGCCCGGCCCCAGGTGGCTCCTACAATGAGCAGTTCTTC
>once|TRBV10-3|TRBJ2-2|TRBD1
CAISVQPGQGTGTGELFF
TGTGCCATCAGTGTGCAACCGGGACAGGGGACGGGCACCGGGGAGCTGTTTTTT
>NA|TRBV9|TRBJ2-7|TRBD2
CASSPLAGRSYEQYF
TGTGCCAGCAGCCCTCTAGCGGGACGGAGCTACGAGCAGTACTTC
>NA|TRBV2|TRBJ2-2|TRBD2
CASWPMREGSGELFF
TGTGCCAGCTGGCCAATGCGGGAGGGTTCCGGGGAGCTGTTTTTT
>NA|TRBV18|TRBJ2-2|NA
CASSPLDGTGELFF
TGTGCCAGCTCACCACTAGATGGCACCGGGGAGCTGTTTTTT
>NA|TRBV5-1|TRBJ2-7|TRBD1
CASSPSHGTETYEQYF
TGCGCCAGCAGCCCATCACATGGGACAGAAACCTACGAGCAGTACTTC
>once|TRBV28|TRBJ2-2|NA
CASSRTGELFF
TGTGCCAGCAGTCGCACCGGGGAGCTGTTTTTT
>few|TRBV7-9|TRBJ2-3|NA
CASSFSLAGYTDTQYF
TGTGCCAGCAGCTTTTCCCTGGCGGGGTATACAGATACGCAGTATTTT
>NA|TRBV5-1|TRBJ1-5|NA
CASRTGLNENQPQHF
TGCGCCAGCAGGACGGGACTTAACGAGAATCAGCCCCAGCATTTT
>NA|TRBV7-2|TRBJ2-5|NA
CASSLDGIKETQYF
TGTGCCAGCAGCTTAGACGGGATAAAAGAGACCCAGTACTTC
>NA|TRBV5-1|TRBJ2-6|NA
CASSLSGANVLTF
TGCGCCAGCAGCCTCTCTGGGGCCAACGTCCTGACTTTC
>NA|TRBV5-6|TRBJ1-6|TRBD1
CASSLGQGGNSPLHF
TGTGCCAGCAGCTTAGGCCAGGGGGGTAATTCACCCCTCCACTTT
>NA|TRBV18|TRBJ1-2|NA
CASSPQGANYGYTF
TGTGCCAGCTCACCACAGGGGGCTAACTATGGCTACACCTTC
>NA|TRBV7-9|TRBJ2-1|NA
CASSFSGSYNEQFF
TGTGCCAGCAGCTTCAGCGGGTCCTACAATGAGCAGTTCTTC
>NA|TRBV9|TRBJ2-2|TRBD2
CASSVSTSGSGELFF
TGTGCCAGCAGCGTATCCACTAGCGGGAGTGGGGAGCTGTTTTTT
>NA|TRBV9|TRBJ2-7|TRBD2
CASSALGGGSGIYEQYF
TGTGCCAGCAGCGCGTTGGGTGGAGGTAGCGGGATCTACGAGCAGTACTTC
>NA|TRBV2|TRBJ2-7|TRBD1
CASILLDRGLPYEQYF
TGTGCCAGCATACTACTTGACAGGGGGTTACCTTACGAGCAGTACTTC
>NA|TRBV18|TRBJ1-2|TRBD1
CASSPTGQNYGYTF
TGTGCCAGCTCACCGACAGGGCAGAACTATGGCTACACCTTC
>NA|TRBV28|TRBJ2-7|NA
CASSLGAGFSYEQYF
TGTGCCAGCAGTTTAGGTGCAGGGTTCTCCTACGAGCAGTACTTC
>NA|TRBV30|TRBJ2-1|NA
CAGSTDSSYNEQFF
TGTGCCGGATCGACTGATAGCTCCTACAATGAGCAGTTCTTC
>NA|TRBV19|TRBJ2-3|NA
CASSIMASDTDTQYF
TGTGCCAGTAGTATAATGGCTAGCGACACAGATACGCAGTATTTT
>NA|TRBV4-2|TRBJ2-2|NA
CASSQDQSHTGELFF
TGTGCCAGCAGCCAAGATCAGTCGCACACCGGGGAGCTGTTTTTT